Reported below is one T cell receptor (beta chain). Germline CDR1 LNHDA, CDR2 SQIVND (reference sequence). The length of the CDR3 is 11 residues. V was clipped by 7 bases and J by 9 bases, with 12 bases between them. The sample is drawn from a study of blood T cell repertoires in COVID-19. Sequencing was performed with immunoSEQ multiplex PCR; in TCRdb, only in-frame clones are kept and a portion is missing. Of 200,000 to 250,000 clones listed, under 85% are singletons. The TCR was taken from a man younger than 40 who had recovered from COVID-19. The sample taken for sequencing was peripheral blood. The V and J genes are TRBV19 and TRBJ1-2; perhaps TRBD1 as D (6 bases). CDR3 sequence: CASTTTGSYTF. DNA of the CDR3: TGTGCCAGTACCACTACAGGGAGCTACACCTTC.